These 14 T cell receptor beta chains were all obtained from the same sample, sequenced in a study of response to subunit inactivated influenza vaccine. From the RT-PCR reads, TCRdb called clonotypes with MiXCR, one entry per CDR3 protein. The table has about 780,000 distinct CDR3 sequences, less than 20% seen once. The sample consisted of PBMCs from blood, taken roughly 5 days after vaccination. These receptors were obtained from a man between 45 and 60 years old who received an inactivated influenza vaccine.

The chain employs TRBV12-3 or TRBV12-4 and TRBJ2-2; D gene unclear. Trimming left V 3 bases short and J 0 bases short, with 5 bases between. CDR3 size: 14 residues. CDR3 loop: CASSFLTNTGELFF. The DNA of the CDR3 is TGTGCCAGCAGTTTCCTGACGAACACCGGGGAGCTGTTTTTT.

This clonotype was seen a few times. The rearrangement links TRBV27 to TRBJ1-6; D is ambiguous. Germline V CDR1 and CDR2: MNHEY, SMNVEV (reference sequence). The ends were cut back, 5 bases at V and 0 bases at J, with 11 bases in the middle. The CDR3 totals 16 residues. The CDR3 sequence is CASSPLGSSYNSPLHF. The CDR3 coding sequence is TGTGCCAGCAGTCCGTTGGGCAGCTCCTATAATTCACCCCTCCACTTT.

This clonotype has at least ten counts. The junction shows a germline mismatch at one end, possibly a read error. The CDR3 nucleotides read TGCAGCGTGGAAGGGACGCTAAGCTCCTACAATGAGCAGTTCTTC. It codes for CSVEGTLSSYNEQFF. The chain couples TRBV29-1 to TRBJ2-1, with D possibly being TRBD1 or TRBD2 (5 bases each). CDR1 is SQVTM and CDR2 is ANQGSEA in the germline V gene. The CDR3 sequence is 15 residues long.

V and J are TRBV12-3 or TRBV12-4 and TRBJ2-1; a possible D gene is TRBD2 (6 bases). This CDR3 region has 14 residues. V was pared by 5 bases and J by 3 bases, with 11 bases between. The CDR3 nucleotides are TGTGCCAGCAGTCCGGGACTGATCTACAATGAGCAGTTCTTC. Its protein is CASSPGLIYNEQFF.

J is TRBJ2-5 and V is TRBV6-5; TRBD2 aligns across 11 bases. V shed 4 bases, J shed 0 bases, and the junction held 4 bases outside the gene matches. Germline CDR1 MNHEY, CDR2 SVGAGI. CDR3 length: 16 amino acids. This CDR3 reads CASSFIAGGYQETQYF. The DNA of the CDR3 is TGTGCCAGCAGTTTCATAGCGGGGGGGTACCAAGAGACCCAGTACTTC.

This clonotype was picked up many times. This chain joins TRBV7-2 and TRBJ2-2; the match to TRBD1 covers 7 bases. Germline lookup yields CDR1 SGHTA and CDR2 FQGNSA. The CDR3 totals 14 residues. V was clipped by 5 bases and J by 4 bases; unmatched bases: 4. The CDR3 loop is CASSTGQRTGELFF. The CDR3 DNA sequence: TGTGCCAGCAGCACGGGACAGCGCACCGGGGAGCTGTTTTTT.

The V call is TRBV18, the J call TRBJ2-1, with D perhaps matching TRBD2 (5 bases). The CDR3 runs to 13 residues. Germline lookup yields CDR1 KGHSH and CDR2 LQKENI. The ends were cut back, 0 bases at V and 9 bases at J, with 9 bases in the middle. The CDR3 is CASSPPTSFEQFF. CDR3 bases: TGTGCCAGCTCACCACCAACTAGTTTTGAGCAGTTCTTC.

The chain joins TRBV20-1 to TRBJ2-7; 8 nucleotides line up with TRBD2. Germline CDR1 is DFQATT and CDR2 is SNEGSKA (reference sequence). Trimming cost V 1 base and J 0 bases; bases outside gene matches: 5. This CDR3 is built from 15 residues. This CDR3 is CSARGLAGRSYEQYF. In nucleotides, the CDR3 is TGCAGTGCTAGAGGTCTAGCGGGTCGCTCCTACGAGCAGTACTTC.

This clonotype has just a few counts. V usage is TRBV7-2 and J usage is TRBJ2-3; D is uncertain. The CDR3 is made up of 13 amino acids. The V end was cut by 3 bases, the J end by 8 bases, with 12 bases between. Looked up from germline, CDR1 is SGHTA and CDR2 is FQGNSA. The CDR3 DNA reads as TGTGCCAGCAGCTTCTCCCGTCCCCCTACGCAGTATTTT. Amino acids: CASSFSRPPTQYF. The entire variable domain, with the rest obtained from reference TRBV7-2 and TRBJ2-3, is as follows: GAGVSQSPSNKVTEKGKDVELRCDPISGHTALYWYRQSLGQGLEFLIYFQGNSAPDKSGLPSDRFSAERTGGSVSTLTIQRTQQEDSAVYLCASSFSRPPTQYFGPGTRLTVL.

V and J are TRBV7-9 and TRBJ2-1, with D possibly being TRBD2 (7 bases). CDR3 length equals 15 residues. CDR1 is SEHNR and CDR2 is FQNEAQ in the germline V gene (reference sequence). Trimming removed 4 bases from V and 6 bases from J, with 16 bases in between. This CDR3 reads CASSWGGGILNEQFF. The DNA for the CDR3 is TGTGCCAGCAGCTGGGGAGGGGGAATACTCAATGAGCAGTTCTTC.

This clonotype was detected a few times. The genes are TRBV20-1 and TRBJ1-2, with D perhaps matching TRBD1 (6 bases). V was pared by 2 bases and J by 7 bases, with 20 bases between. From germline, CDR1 is DFQATT and CDR2 SNEGSKA (reference sequence). The CDR3 is made up of 15 amino acids. The DNA for the CDR3 is TGCAGTGCTAGAAGCCGGACAGTGGAGATTTTTGGCTACACCTTC. It yields the protein CSARSRTVEIFGYTF.

V is TRBV12-3 or TRBV12-4 and J is TRBJ2-7; TRBD1 matches at 9 bases. V dropped 5 bases and J dropped 4; count of bases not matched to a gene: 6. CDR3 length: 14 amino acids. The CDR3 reads CASSNRGQGYEQYF. The CDR3 DNA reads as TGTGCCAGCAGTAACAGGGGGCAGGGGTACGAGCAGTACTTC.

The chain combines TRBV7-2 with TRBJ2-7; possibly TRBD1 for D (5 bases). With 4 bases removed from V and 5 bases from J, the gap between germline ends came to 12 bases. The CDR3 covers 13 residues. CDR1 SGHTA and CDR2 FQGNSA come from the germline V gene. The CDR3 DNA reads as TGTGCCAGCAGCTGGACATTGGCCCACGAGCAGTACTTC. Translation: CASSWTLAHEQYF.

In this sample, this clonotype turned up a few times. The chain uses TRBV10-2 and TRBJ2-7, with D maybe TRBD2 (7 bases). Trimming stripped 3 bases from V and 3 bases from J, with 15 bases between. CDR1 is WSHSY and CDR2 is SAAADI in the germline V gene. This CDR3 has 15 residues. The CDR3 DNA reads TGCGCCAGCAGTGATTCCGGGGGGCGAGTCTACGAGCAGTACTTC. The encoded protein is CASSDSGGRVYEQYF.